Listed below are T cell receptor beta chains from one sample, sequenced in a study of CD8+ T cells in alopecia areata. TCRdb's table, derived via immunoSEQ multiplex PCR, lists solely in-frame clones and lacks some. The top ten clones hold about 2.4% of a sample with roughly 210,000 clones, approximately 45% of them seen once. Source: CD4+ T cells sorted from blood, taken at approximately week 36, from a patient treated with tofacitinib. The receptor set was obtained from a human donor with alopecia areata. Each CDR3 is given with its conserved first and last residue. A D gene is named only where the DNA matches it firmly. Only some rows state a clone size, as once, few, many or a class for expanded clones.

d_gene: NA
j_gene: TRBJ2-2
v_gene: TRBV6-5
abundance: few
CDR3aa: CASSYSGPFTGELFF

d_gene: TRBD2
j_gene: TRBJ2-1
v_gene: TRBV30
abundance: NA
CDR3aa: CAWSLSIAGGGDEQFF

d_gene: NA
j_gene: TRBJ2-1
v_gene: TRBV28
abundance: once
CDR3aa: CASSVQHEQFF

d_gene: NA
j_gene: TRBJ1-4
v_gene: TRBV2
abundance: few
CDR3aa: CASKAGVNEKLFF

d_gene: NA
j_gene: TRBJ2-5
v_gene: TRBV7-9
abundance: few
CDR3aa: CASSFLQGGETQYF

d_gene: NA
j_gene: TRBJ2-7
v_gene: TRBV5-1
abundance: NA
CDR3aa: CASSLVGENTNRQYF

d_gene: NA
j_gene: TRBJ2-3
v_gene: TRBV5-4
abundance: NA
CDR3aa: CASSTGTVTQYF

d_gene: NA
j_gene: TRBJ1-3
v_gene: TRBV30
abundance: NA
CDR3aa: CAWSKGIGSGNTIYF

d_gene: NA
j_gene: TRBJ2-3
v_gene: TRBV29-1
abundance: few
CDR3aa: CSAEGMDTQYF

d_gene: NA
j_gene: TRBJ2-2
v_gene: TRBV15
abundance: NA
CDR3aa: CATSRDKQTGELFF

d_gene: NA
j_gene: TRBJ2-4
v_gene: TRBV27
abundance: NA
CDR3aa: CASSSPSLAKNIQYF

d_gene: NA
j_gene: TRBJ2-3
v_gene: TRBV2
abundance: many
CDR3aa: CASKRAVTDTQYF

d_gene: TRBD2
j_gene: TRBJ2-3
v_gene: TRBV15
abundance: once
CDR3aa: CATSTMTSGREDTQYF

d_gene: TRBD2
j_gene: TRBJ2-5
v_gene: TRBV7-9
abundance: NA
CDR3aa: CASSALLAGRETQYF

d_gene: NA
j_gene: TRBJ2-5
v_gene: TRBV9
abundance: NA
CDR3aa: CASSVASSTETQYF

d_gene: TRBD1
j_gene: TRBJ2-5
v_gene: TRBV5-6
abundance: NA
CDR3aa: CASSWTGTGIQTQYF

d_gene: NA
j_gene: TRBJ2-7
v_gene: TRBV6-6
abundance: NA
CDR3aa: CASNQGKGASYEQYF

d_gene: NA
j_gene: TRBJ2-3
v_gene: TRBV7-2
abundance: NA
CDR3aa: CASTLAVLSTDTQYF

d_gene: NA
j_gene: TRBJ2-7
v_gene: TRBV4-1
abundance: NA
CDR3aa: CASYRGRGYEQYF

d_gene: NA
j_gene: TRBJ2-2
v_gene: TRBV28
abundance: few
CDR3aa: CASRSTAGELFF

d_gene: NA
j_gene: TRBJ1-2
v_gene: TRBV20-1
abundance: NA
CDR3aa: CSAQVNYGYTF

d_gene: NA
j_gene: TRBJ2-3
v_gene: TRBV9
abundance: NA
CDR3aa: CASSGYGDTQYF

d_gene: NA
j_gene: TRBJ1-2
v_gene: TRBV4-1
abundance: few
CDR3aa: CASSQEEGSSGYTF

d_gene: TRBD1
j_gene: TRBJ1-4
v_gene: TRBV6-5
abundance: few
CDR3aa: CASSGGTEEKLFF

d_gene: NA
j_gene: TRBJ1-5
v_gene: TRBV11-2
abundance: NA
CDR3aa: CASSLDRVQPQHF

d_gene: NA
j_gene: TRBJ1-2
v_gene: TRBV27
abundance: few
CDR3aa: CASSLSPRGNYGYTF

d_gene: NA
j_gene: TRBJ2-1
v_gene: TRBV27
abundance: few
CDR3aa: CASRPDTYNEQFF

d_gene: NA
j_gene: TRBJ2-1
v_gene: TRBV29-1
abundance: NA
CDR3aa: CSVGRTGYNEQFF

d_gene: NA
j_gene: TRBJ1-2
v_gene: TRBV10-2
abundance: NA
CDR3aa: CASSVRGGNYGYTF

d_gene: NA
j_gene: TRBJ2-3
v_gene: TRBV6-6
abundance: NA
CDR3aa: CASTSLFVEGTDTQYF

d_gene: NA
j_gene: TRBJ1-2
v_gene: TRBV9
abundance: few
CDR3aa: CASSVGRSGSYTF

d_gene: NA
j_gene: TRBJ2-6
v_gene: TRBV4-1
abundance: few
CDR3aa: CASSQVPPDISGANVLTF

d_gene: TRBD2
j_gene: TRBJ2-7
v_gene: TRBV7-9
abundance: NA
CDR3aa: CASSFGLAGDEQYF

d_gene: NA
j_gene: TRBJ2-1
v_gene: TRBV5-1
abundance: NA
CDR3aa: CASSLEVGRGSYNEQFF

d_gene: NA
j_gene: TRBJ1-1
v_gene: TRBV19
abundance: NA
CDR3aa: CASSRPRSSDNTEAFF

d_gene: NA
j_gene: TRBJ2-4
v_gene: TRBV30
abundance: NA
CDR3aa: CAWSVRSNIQYF

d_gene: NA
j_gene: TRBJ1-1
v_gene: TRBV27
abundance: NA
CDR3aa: CASGRMWGDTEAFF

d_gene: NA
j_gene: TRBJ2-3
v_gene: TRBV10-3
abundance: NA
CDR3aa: CAISQEVLSTDTQYF

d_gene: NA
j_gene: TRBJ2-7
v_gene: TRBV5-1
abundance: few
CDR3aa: CASTPADPFYEQYF

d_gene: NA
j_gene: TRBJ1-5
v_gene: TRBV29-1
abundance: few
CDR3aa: CSVGSRDQPQHF